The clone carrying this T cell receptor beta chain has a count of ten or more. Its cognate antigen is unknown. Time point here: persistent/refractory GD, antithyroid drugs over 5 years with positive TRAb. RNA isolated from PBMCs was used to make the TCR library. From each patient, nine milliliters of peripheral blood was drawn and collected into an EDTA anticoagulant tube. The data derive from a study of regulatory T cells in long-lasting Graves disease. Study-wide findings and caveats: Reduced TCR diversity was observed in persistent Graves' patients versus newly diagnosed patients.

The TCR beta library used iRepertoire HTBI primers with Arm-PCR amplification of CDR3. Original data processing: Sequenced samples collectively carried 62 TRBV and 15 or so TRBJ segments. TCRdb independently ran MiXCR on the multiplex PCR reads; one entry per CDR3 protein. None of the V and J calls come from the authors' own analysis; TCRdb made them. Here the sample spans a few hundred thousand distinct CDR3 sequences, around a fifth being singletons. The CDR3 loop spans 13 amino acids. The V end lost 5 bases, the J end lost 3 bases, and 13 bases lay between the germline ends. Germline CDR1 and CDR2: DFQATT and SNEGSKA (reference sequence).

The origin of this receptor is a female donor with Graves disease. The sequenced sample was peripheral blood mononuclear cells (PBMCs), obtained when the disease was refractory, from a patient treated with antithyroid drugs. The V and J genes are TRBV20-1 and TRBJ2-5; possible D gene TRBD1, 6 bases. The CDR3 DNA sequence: TGCAGTGCTTACCGACAGGAGAAAGAGACCCAGTACTTC. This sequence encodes CSAYRQEKETQYF.